The clone carrying this TCR beta chain was observed a few times. Libraries were prepared by immunoSEQ multiplex PCR; TCRdb keeps only in-frame clonotypes and omits some of them. The data show a few hundred thousand clones, with approximately 91% seen just once and roughly a sixth held by the top ten. The V gene's germline CDR1 is SGHNT and CDR2 YYREEE (reference sequence). The V end was cut by 4 bases, the J end by 0 bases, with 8 bases between. There are 14 residues in the CDR3. The data originate from a study of blood T cell repertoires in COVID-19. Study in general: The samples span acute and convalescent COVID-19 from the United States, Italy and Spain.

The sample taken for sequencing was peripheral blood. The clonotype was recovered from a middle-aged man with COVID-19, enrolled during active disease. The rearrangement joins TRBV5-4 to TRBJ1-3; possible D gene TRBD1, 5 bases. Here the CDR3 DNA reads TGTGCCAGCAGCCCCCAGGGCTCTGGAAACACCATATATTTT. Translating it yields CASSPQGSGNTIYF.